This T cell receptor beta chain was recorded in a study of tumor-infiltrating lymphocytes in primary liver carcinoma. For blood RNA, unsorted whole blood served as the source, and germline DNA was extracted too. Patients showed chronic HBV infection and an absence of prior treatment. Germline CDR1 and CDR2: SGHNT and YYREEE (reference sequence). This CDR3 comprises 14 residues. Priming with a constant-region primer yielded TCR beta cDNA from about 480 ng total RNA. What produced the TCR beta libraries was three nested multiplex PCR rounds using slightly modified ARM-PCR. In the first two PCR rounds, TRBV1-TRBV30 forward primers were paired with a C-beta reverse primer, and each round lasted 10 cycles. In TCRdb, the multiplex PCR reads were re-called with MiXCR into one record per CDR3 protein. There are over 250,000 distinct CDR3 sequences in the sample; approximately 54% occur only once, and approximately 17% lies in the top ten.

This clonotype has just a few counts. A junction end diverges from the germline sequence, so it may reflect a read error. Sequencing was performed on peripheral blood. The sequence was obtained from a woman between 25 and 40 years old with primary liver carcinoma and hepatitis B virus infection. The chain has TRBV5-4 and TRBJ2-5; D gene ambiguous. The CDR3 sequence is CASSSGWRQETQYF. In nucleotides, the CDR3 is TGTGCTAGCAGCTCGGGCTGGCGCCAAGAGACCCAGTACTTC.